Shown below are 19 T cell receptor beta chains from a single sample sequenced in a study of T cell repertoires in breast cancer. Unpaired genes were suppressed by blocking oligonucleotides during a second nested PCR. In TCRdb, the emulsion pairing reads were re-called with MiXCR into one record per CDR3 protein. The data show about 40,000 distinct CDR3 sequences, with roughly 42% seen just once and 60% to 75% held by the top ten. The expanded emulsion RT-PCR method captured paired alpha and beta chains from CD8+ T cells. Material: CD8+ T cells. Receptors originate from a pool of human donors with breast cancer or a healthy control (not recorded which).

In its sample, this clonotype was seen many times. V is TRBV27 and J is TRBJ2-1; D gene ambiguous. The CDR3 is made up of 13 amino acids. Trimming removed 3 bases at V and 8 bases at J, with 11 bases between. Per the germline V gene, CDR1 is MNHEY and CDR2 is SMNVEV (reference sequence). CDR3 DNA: TGTGCCAGCAGTTTCCGGCGATTGGATGAGCAGTTCTTC. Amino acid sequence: CASSFRRLDEQFF.

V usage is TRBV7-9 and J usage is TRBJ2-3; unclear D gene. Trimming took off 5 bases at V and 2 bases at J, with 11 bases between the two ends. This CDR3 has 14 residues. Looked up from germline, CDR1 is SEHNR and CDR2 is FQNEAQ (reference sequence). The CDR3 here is CASSRGRNTDTQYF. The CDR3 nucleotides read TGTGCCAGCAGCCGAGGCCGCAACACAGATACGCAGTATTTT.

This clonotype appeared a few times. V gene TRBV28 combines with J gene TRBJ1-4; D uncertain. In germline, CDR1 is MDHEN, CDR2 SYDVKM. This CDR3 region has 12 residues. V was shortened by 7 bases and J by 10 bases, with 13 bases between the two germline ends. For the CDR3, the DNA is TGTGCCAGCACCCCACCCCGGGGAAAACTGTTTTTT. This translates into CASTPPRGKLFF.

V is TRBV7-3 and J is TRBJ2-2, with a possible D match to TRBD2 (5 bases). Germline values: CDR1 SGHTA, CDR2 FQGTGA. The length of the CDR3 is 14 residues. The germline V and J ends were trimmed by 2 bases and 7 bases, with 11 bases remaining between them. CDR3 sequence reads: CASSLHVEGGELFF. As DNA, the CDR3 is TGTGCCAGCAGCTTACACGTTGAGGGCGGGGAGCTGTTTTTT.

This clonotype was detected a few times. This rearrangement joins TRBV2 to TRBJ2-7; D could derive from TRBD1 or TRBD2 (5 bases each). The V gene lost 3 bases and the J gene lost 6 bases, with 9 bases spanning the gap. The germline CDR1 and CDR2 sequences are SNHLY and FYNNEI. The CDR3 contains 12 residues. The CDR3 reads CASSETGREQYF. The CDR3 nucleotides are TGTGCCAGCAGTGAGACGGGACGCGAGCAGTACTTC. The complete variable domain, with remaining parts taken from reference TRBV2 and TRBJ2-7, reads EPEVTQTPSHQVTQMGQEVILRCVPISNHLYFYWYRQILGQKVEFLVSFYNNEISEKSEIFDDQFSVERPDGSNFTLKIRSTKLEDSAMYFCASSETGREQYFGPGTRLTVT.

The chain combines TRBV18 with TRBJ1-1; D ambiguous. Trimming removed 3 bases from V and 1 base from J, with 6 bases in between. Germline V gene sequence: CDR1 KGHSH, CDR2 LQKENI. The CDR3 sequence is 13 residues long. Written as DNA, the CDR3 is TGTGCCAGCTCACCGGAGAGGAACACTGAAGCTTTCTTT. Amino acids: CASSPERNTEAFF.

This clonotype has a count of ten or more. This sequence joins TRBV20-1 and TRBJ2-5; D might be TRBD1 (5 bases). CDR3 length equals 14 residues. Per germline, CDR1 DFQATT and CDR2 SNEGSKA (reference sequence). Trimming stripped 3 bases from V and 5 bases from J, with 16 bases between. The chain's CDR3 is CSARNPRAQETQYF. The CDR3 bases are TGCAGTGCTAGGAATCCCAGGGCCCAGGAGACCCAGTACTTC.

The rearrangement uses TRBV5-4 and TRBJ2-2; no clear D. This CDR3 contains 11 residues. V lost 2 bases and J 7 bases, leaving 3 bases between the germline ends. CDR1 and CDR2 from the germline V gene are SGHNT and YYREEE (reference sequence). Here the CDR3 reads CASSFGGELFF. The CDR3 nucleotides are TGTGCCAGCAGCTTTGGCGGGGAGCTGTTTTTT.

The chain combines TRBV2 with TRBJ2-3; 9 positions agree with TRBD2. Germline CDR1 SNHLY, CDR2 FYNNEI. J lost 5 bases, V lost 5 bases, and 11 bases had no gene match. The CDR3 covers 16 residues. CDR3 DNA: TGTGCCAGCAGTCGTCTGCGGGGGGGCCTGGGAGATACGCAGTATTTT. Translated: CASSRLRGGLGDTQYF.

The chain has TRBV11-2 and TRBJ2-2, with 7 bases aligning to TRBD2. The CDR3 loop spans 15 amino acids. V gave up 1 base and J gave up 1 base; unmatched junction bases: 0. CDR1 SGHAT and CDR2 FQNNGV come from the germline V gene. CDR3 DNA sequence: TGTGCCAGCAGCTTAGGCGGGAGGAACACCGGGGAGCTGTTTTTT. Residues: CASSLGGRNTGELFF.

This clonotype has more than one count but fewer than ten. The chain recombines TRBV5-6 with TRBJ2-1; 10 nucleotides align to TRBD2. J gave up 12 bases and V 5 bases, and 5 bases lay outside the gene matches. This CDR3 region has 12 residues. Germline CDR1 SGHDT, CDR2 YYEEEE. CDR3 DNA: TGTGCCAGCAGTTTTACTAGCGGGGCGCAGTTCTTC. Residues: CASSFTSGAQFF.

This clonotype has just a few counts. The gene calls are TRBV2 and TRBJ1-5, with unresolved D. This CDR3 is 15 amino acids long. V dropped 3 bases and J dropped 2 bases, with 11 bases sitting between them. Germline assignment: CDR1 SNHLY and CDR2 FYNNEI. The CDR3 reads CASSERQMGNQPQHF. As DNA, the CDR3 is TGTGCCAGCAGTGAGAGGCAGATGGGCAATCAGCCCCAGCATTTT.

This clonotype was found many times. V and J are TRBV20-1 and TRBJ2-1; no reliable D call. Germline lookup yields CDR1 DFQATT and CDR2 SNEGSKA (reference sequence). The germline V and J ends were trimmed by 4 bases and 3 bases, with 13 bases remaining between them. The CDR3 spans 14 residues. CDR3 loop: CSAMSLHYYNEQFF. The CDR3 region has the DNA TGCAGTGCTATGTCCCTTCATTACTACAATGAGCAGTTCTTC.

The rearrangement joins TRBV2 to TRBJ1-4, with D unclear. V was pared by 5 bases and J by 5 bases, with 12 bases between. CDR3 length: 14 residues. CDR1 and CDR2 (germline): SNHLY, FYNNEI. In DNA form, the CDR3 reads TGTGCCAGCAGTCGGGAGGTTGGGAATGAAAAACTGTTTTTT. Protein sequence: CASSREVGNEKLFF.

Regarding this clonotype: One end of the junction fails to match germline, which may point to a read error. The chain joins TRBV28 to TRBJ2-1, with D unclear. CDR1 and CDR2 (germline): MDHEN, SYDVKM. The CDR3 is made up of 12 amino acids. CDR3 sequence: CASSLGYNEQSF. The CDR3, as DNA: TGTGCCAGCAGTTTAGGCTACAATGAGCAGTCCTTC.

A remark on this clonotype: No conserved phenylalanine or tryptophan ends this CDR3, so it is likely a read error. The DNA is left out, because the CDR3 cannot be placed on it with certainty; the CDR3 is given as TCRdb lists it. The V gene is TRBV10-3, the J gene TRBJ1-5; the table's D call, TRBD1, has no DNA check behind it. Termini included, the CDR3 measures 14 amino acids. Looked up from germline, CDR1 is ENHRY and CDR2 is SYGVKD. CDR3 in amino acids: CAISESIVSAERDS.

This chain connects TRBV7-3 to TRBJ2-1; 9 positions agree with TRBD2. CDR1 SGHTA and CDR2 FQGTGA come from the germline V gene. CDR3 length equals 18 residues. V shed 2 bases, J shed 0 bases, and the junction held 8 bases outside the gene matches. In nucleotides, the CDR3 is TGTGCCAGCAGCTTAGTTGCTAGCGGGACCAGCTCCTACAATGAGCAGTTCTTC. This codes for CASSLVASGTSSYNEQFF.

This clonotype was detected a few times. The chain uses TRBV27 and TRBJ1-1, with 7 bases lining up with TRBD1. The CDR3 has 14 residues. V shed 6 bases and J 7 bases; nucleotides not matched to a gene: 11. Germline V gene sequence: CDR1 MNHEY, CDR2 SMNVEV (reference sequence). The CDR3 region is CASRPGGGGLEAFF. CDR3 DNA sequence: TGTGCCAGCAGACCTGGGGGAGGGGGCCTTGAAGCTTTCTTT.

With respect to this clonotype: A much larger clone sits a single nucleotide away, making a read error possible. This CDR3 reads CSARDTGTEAFF. The CDR3 DNA reads TGCAGTGCTAGGGACACGGGCACTGAAGCTTTCTTT. The chain couples TRBV20-1 to TRBJ1-1; TRBD1 might be the D (5 bases). The CDR3 loop spans 12 amino acids. The V end was cut by 3 bases, the J end by 4 bases, with 9 bases between. Germline V lookup: CDR1 DFQATT, CDR2 SNEGSKA (reference sequence).